The rows below give T cell receptor beta chains drawn from one sample of a study of blood T cell repertoires in COVID-19. The assay was immunoSEQ multiplex PCR, and TCRdb's table has in-frame clones only and misses some. The data hold about half a million clones, with roughly 88% observed a single time. The source material was peripheral blood. Receptor source: a human donor in a cohort sampled during active COVID-19. The CDR3 runs from the conserved cysteine through the conserved F or W. The D gene is left open where the match is weak. Not all rows give a size; the values are once, few, many and, for expanded clones, a class.

j_call d_call clone_size v_call cdr3_aa cdr3_nt
TRBJ1-2 TRBD1 - TRBV5-6 CASSPRLQGAIHYGYTF TGTGCCAGCAGCCCTAGACTACAGGGGGCGATCCACTATGGCTACACCTTC
TRBJ2-7 - - TRBV13 CASSLQVGEIGYEQYF TGTGCCAGCAGCCTTCAGGTGGGAGAGATCGGTTACGAGCAGTACTTC
TRBJ1-1 TRBD1 medium-sized TRBV29-1 CSVAQGASNTEAFF TGCAGCGTTGCACAGGGGGCATCGAACACTGAAGCTTTCTTT
TRBJ2-1 - - TRBV5-6 CASSLESSYNEQFF TGTGCCAGCAGCTTGGAGAGCTCCTACAATGAGCAGTTCTTC
TRBJ2-2 TRBD2 once TRBV27 CASSWGLAGGPATGELFF TGTGCCAGCAGTTGGGGACTAGCGGGAGGGCCGGCCACCGGGGAGCTGTTTTTT
TRBJ2-7 TRBD1 - TRBV19 CASSGTGSYEQYF TGTGCCTCCTCCGGGACAGGGTCCTACGAGCAGTACTTC
TRBJ2-3 - - TRBV5-6 CASSIGLSHTQYF TGTGCCAGCAGCATCGGACTCTCACATACGCAGTATTTT
TRBJ2-7 TRBD1 - TRBV5-6 CASSLTGTGYYEQYF TGTGCCAGCAGCTTGACCGGGACAGGATACTACGAGCAGTACTTC
TRBJ2-1 TRBD2 - TRBV2 CASSEETSGYNEQFF TGTGCCAGCAGTGAAGAGACTAGCGGGTACAATGAGCAGTTCTTC
TRBJ2-3 - - TRBV2 CASSGSQSVTDTQYF TGTGCCAGCAGTGGTAGCCAGAGCGTCACAGATACGCAGTATTTT
TRBJ2-7 TRBD2 - TRBV6-5 CASRVTSGSYEQYF TGTGCCAGCAGGGTTACTAGCGGCTCCTACGAGCAGTACTTC
TRBJ1-1 - - TRBV6-5 CASSSRNTEAFF TGTGCCAGCAGTTCCCGGAACACTGAAGCTTTCTTT
TRBJ2-5 TRBD2 - TRBV3-1/TRBV3-2 CASRVAGVYETQYF TGTGCCAGCAGAGTAGCGGGAGTATATGAGACCCAGTACTTC
TRBJ1-3 TRBD1 - TRBV9 CASSVTGRDRVPRSGNTIYF TGTGCCAGCAGCGTTACAGGGCGGGACAGGGTTCCGAGATCTGGAAACACCATATATTTT
TRBJ2-7 - - TRBV11-2 CASSLLGDFAGTTYEQYF TGTGCCAGCAGCCTTCTGGGCGACTTTGCGGGGACCACCTACGAGCAGTACTTC
TRBJ1-2 - - TRBV28 CASSLFRGSGYTF TGTGCCAGCAGTTTATTTCGGGGATCTGGCTACACCTTC
TRBJ1-3 - - TRBV10-3 CAISALRTISGNTIYF TGTGCCATCAGTGCGCTTCGAACTATCTCTGGAAACACCATATATTTT
TRBJ2-7 TRBD2 few TRBV5-1 CASQPSGSYTGYEQYF TGCGCCAGCCAACCTAGCGGGAGTTATACCGGCTACGAGCAGTACTTC
TRBJ2-7 TRBD2 - TRBV5-6 CASSSVTSGRSYEQYF TGTGCCAGCAGCTCAGTGACTAGCGGGAGGTCCTACGAGCAGTACTTC
TRBJ1-1 - - TRBV11-2 CASSASGGDTEAFF TGTGCCAGCAGCGCTTCGGGAGGAGACACTGAAGCTTTCTTT